The sequence of this TCR beta chain was determined in a study of cytomegalovirus exposure and HLA in healthy donors (dated by TCRdb to about 2017). About the study as a whole: An earlier analysis of some 600 of the donors reported approximately 260 Gb of sequence data and roughly 120 million unique TCR beta sequences obtained from some 170 million T cells. Roughly 300 gigabases of sequencing data and 78 million or so unique TCR sequences were included in an early release covering under 650 HLA-typed donors. Among the roughly 430 genotyped donors, around 81% belonged to the genetic ancestry cluster associated with self-reported Caucasian donors. The study aimed to test whether signatures of past pathogen exposure could be identified by cataloging public T cell receptors. Using immunosequencing, the study profiled T cell repertoires from roughly 650 subjects and related those repertoires to cytomegalovirus serostatus. A separate validation cohort of about 110 different subjects was used in addition to the 666-subject first cohort. High-throughput TCR immunosequencing, statistical association of individual TCRs with disease status, and machine learning were combined to predict cytomegalovirus infection status. A later analysis re-examined previously published TCR beta repertoires from 610 or so donors and added high-resolution HLA genotyping to investigate patterns of TCR occurrence. Rather than using new phenotypic data, the later analysis identified candidate immune exposures from TCR beta sequences and from how often those sequences occurred across donors. An earlier analysis of approximately 640 of the donors applied high-throughput TCR beta sequencing to assess whether each TCR beta V gene segment acted as functional or pseudogenic. Donor age, sex, ethnicity and CMV serostatus were compiled together with the repertoire data. Genome-wide SNP genotypes for about three fifths of the roughly 670 donors were used in a later genetic analysis, which treated that subset as a discovery cohort. All discovery cohort repertoires had been generated using a single sequencing platform. HLA typing included class I and class II loci at four-digit resolution. Typing coverage differed by locus: A, B, C, DRB1 and DQB1 were typed in about 620-640 donors, DQA1 in 522, DPA1 in approximately 600, and DPB1 in around 490. Four to six DR-DQ haplotypes were handled as single units for association and clustering, since linkage in the cohort was strong. Among 398 genotyped donors of the cohort, an average of approximately 220,000 unique TCR beta nucleotide sequences was sequenced per donor, of which roughly 17% were non-productive.

The library was prepared using the immunoSEQ multiplex PCR assay. The multiplex PCR relied on a mix of 60 forward primers for TCR Vbeta segments and 13 reverse primers for TCR Jbeta segments. The CDR3 region of rearranged TCR beta genes was amplified from genomic DNA with a multiplex PCR assay. The Illumina HiSeq System was used to sequence the amplified TCR beta libraries as 87-base-pair reads. Concerning the study's data processing: In a later analysis, some 80 million unique TCR beta chains were counted across the approximately 640 repertoires, and roughly 11 million of these chains were shared by at least two donors. Raw reads were error-corrected and collapsed into unique sequences by a nearest-neighbor algorithm in which closely related sequences were merged to remove PCR and sequencing errors. CDR3 sequences were aligned to IMGT reference sequences to assign V, D and J gene segments. Each retained sequence needed at least a six-nucleotide match to both a V gene segment and a J gene segment. A rearrangement counted as productive if the CDR3 had no stop codons and remained in frame with V and J, and every other rearrangement counted as non-productive. Following IMGT convention, CDR3 was defined as the stretch from the second conserved V-encoded cysteine to the conserved J-encoded phenylalanine. Sequences without an unambiguous match to a single V gene segment were excluded from the earlier analysis of a few hundred of the donors. In an earlier analysis of several hundred of the donors, V segments were called functional above 56.7% productive rearrangements and were called segregating when the between-donor standard deviation exceeded 5%. A statistical classification framework was built to diagnose cytomegalovirus status from the catalog of TCR beta chain sequences. In a later analysis, TCR nucleotide sequences were compared against IMGT/GENE-DB human TR gene sequences so that V and J genes could be assigned. Using the TCRdist pipeline, a later analysis assigned CDR3 sequences along with most-parsimonious VDJ recombination scenarios. In a later analysis, each TCR beta chain was defined by its CDR3 amino acid sequence together with its V-gene family, and reads without a unique V-gene family were excluded. To address suspected cross-contamination and a sequencing artifact, a later analysis removed approximately 600 highly shared, low-generation-probability nucleotide sequences. In a later analysis, a clonal expansion index was calculated for each public chain from normalized within-repertoire ranks of inferred template counts. In a later analysis, generation probabilities were computed with a VDJ recombination model fitted to out-of-frame rearrangements, and the resulting probabilities were checked against IGoR. A later analysis scored TCR-TCR, TCR-HLA and TCR-CMV co-occurrence with hypergeometric tests, applying a repertoire-size bias correction to TCR pairs. A later analysis estimated false discovery rates by permuting HLA or CMV assignments 20 times. In a later analysis, co-occurring TCRs were grouped using DBSCAN, and TCRdist sequence similarity was added for clustering within HLA-allele-positive subsets. Repertoires with fewer than 30,000 or more than 120,000 public chains were left out of co-occurrence clustering, as were roughly five repertoires with anomalous nucleotide sharing. In its TCRdb copy, this immuneACCESS table keeps in-frame sequences only and misses some clones. Where compared with another copy, unresolved V genes explain less than half of these, and the others have no known cause. From that table come the V and J calls and clone size; the DNA was used to work out D and trimming. Across this sample there are roughly 120,000 clones, with around three quarters seen only once. The leading ten clones occupy approximately 4.5% of the sample.

Study-wide conclusions, independent of this receptor: CMV serostatus was the only immune exposure information available for the cohort. The classifier was reported to diagnose cytomegalovirus status with high specificity and sensitivity in both the original cohort and the validation cohort. A cluster of highly shared sequence variants was judged likely to represent a technical artifact of the sequencing pipeline. Linkage disequilibrium might explain the correlated functional status among segregating V segments, but an unknown experimental factor could not be ruled out. Broadly in line with IMGT annotations, most TCR beta V segments showed up in productive rearrangements about 90% or about 30% of the time in an earlier analysis of 587 of the donors. A later analysis reported that several top co-occurrence clusters appeared linked to parvovirus B19, influenza, CMV and Epstein-Barr virus. A few of the identified cytomegalovirus-associated TCR beta chains were confirmed in vitro to be specific for cytomegalovirus antigens. The authors suggested that the approach could potentially be extended to other disease states and immunological phenotypes. Because counts were too low, roughly 16 rarely observed V segments, including chromosome 9 orphons, were excluded from the earlier analysis of fewer than 650 of the donors. The study gave a list of 150 to 200 TCR beta chains associated with cytomegalovirus. A later genetic analysis associated a missense DCLRE1C variant with V-gene and J-gene trimming of TCR beta chains, and an independent cohort replicated the association. Roughly uniform sequencing depth across donors was assumed in presence/absence analyses, although this assumption may not hold. While some public TCRs were present in many individuals, most TCR sequences turned up only very rarely across donors. Because HLA typing was unavailable for some donors at each locus, only the typed subset was used in association tests. In this cohort, only TCR beta chains were sequenced, and detectable features were limited by the absence of alpha or paired-chain data. When HLA alleles, especially DR and DQ, strongly co-occurred, TCR associations were difficult to assign to individual alleles. Because the 87-base-pair reads could not distinguish some IMGT-functional V segments, including TRBV6-2 and TRBV6-3, those segments were excluded. A later analysis found that HLA-associated TCR beta chains were more clonally expanded and had lower generation probabilities than equally common non-associated chains. According to a later genetic analysis, donors in an Asian-associated ancestry cluster had fewer N-insertions in productive TCRs than the approximately 650-donor mean. In a later analysis, TCR association rates were found to vary across HLA loci, with the most associated TCRs seen for DRB1 alleles and the fewest for HLA-C alleles. In a later analysis, 15,000 to 20,000 TCR beta sequences were associated with specific HLA alleles at a false discovery rate of 0.05. A further reported finding was that TCR beta sequences accurately predicted the HLA-A and HLA-B alleles for most subjects in the first cohort. Most CMV-associated TCR beta chains appeared to be HLA-restricted in a later analysis, and the HLA associations seemed to be driven largely by CMV exposure.

To note about this clone: Its specific antigen is unknown. It has no much larger one-base neighbor in the sample; base qualities were not kept.

The cohort comprised approximately 700 healthy bone marrow donors. At the time of sampling, all cohort members were nominally healthy, though unrecorded immune exposures were likely present. The donor tested CMV seropositive, placing the donor among the 289 seropositive members of the cohort. Every donor gave a peripheral blood sample, and the peripheral blood mononuclear cells from that sample were used for TCR beta sequencing. The Qiagen DNeasy Blood Extraction Kit was used to extract genomic DNA from the blood cell samples. As encoded in the germline V gene (reference sequence), CDR1 is SGHNT while CDR2 is YYREEE. V is shortened by 0 bases, J by 11 bases, and the region joining them spans 15 bases. Its CDR3 holds 13 amino acids, cysteine through phenylalanine. Only CDR3 DNA remains: 39 bases, in frame from the first base.

This receptor was identified in a young man in good health and CMV-seropositive. The sequenced sample was PBMCs. The V gene is TRBV5-4 and the J gene is TRBJ2-7; TRBD2 is possibly the D segment (6 matching bases). The DNA is TGTGCCAGCAGCTTGGCCGATGAGACTAGAGAGTACTTC. Translated, this gives CASSLADETREYF.